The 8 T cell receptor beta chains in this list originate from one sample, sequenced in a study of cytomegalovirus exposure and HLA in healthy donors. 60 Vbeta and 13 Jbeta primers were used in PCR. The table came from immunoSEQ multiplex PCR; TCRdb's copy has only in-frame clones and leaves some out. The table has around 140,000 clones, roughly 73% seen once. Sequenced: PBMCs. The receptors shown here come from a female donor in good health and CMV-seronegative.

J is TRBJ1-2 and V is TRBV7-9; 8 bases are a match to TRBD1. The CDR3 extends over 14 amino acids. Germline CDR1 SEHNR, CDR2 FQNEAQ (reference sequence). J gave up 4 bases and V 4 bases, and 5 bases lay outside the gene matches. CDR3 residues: CASSSRTGSYGYTF. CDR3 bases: TGTGCCAGCAGCTCCCGGACAGGGAGCTATGGCTACACCTTC.

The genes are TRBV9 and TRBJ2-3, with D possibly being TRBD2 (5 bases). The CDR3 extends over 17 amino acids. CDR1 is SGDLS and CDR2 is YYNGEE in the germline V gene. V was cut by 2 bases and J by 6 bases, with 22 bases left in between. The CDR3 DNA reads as TGTGCCAGCAGCGTTAGTGCGTGGGCGGGCTCGGCGGATACGCAGTATTTT. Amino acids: CASSVSAWAGSADTQYF.

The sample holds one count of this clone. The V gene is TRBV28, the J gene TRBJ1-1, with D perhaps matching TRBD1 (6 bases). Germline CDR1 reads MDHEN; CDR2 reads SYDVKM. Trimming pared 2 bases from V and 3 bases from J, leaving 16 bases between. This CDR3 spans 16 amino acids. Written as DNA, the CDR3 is TGTGCCAGCAGTTTACTCAACAGGGTGGGCGACACTGAAGCTTTCTTT. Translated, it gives CASSLLNRVGDTEAFF.

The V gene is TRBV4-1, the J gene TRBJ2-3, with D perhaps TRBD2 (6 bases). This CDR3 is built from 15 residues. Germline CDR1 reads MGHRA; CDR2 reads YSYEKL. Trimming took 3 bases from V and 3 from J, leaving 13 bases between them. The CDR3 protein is CASSHQEGRTDTQYF. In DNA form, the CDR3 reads TGCGCCAGCAGCCATCAGGAGGGCCGAACAGATACGCAGTATTTT.

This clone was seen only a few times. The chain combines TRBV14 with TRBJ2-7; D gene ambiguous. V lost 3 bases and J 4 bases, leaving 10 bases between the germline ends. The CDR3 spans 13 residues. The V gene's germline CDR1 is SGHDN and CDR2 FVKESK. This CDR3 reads CASSHRLGYEQYF. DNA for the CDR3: TGTGCCAGCAGCCACAGACTCGGTTACGAGCAGTACTTC.

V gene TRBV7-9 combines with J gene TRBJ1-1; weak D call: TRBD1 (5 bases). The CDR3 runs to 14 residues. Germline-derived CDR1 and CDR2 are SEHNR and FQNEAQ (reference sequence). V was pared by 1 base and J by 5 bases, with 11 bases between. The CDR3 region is CASSLGAGFTEAFF. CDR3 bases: TGTGCCAGCAGCTTAGGGGCAGGGTTTACTGAAGCTTTCTTT.

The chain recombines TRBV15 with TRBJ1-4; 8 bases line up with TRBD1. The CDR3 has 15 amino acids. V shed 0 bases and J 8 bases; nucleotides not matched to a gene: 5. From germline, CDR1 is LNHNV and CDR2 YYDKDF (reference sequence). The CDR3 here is CATSRDQGAWEKLFF. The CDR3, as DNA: TGTGCCACCAGCAGAGATCAGGGGGCCTGGGAAAAACTGTTTTTT.

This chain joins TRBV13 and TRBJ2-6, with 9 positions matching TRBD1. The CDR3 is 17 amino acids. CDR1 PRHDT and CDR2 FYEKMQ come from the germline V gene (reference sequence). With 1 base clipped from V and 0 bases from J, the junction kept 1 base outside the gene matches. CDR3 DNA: TGTGCCAGCAGCTTAGAGGGACAGGGCTCTGGGGCCAACGTCCTGACTTTC. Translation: CASSLEGQGSGANVLTF.